This T cell receptor beta chain was identified in a study of spatial heterogeneity in lung cancer. About the research overall: The study observed each unique TCR and UMI combination more than ten times on average in raw reads.

Unique molecular identifiers, one per molecule, were present on every TCR cDNA molecule. From the 5' RACE reads, TCRdb called clonotypes with MiXCR, one entry per CDR3 protein. Among 90,000 to 95,000 distinct CDR3 sequences listed, about 12% were seen once. Time point reported: sample taken at primary tumor resection. Donation came from 70 or so patients with untreated early-stage non-small cell lung cancer. No cell sorting; template was whole RNA from tumor, lung tissue or PBMC. Germline assignment: CDR1 MDHEN and CDR2 SYDVKM. J lost 3 bases, V lost 8 bases, and 2 bases had no gene match. The CDR3 has 13 amino acids. In this sample, this clonotype turned up a few times.

This rearrangement joins TRBV28 to TRBJ1-4; 8 bases fit TRBD1. Source: PBMCs, taken at surgery. The TCR was taken from a male donor with early-stage non-small cell lung cancer. This chain's CDR3 is CASGTGPNEKLFF. For the CDR3, the DNA is TGTGCCAGCGGGACAGGTCCTAATGAAAAACTGTTTTTT.